This T cell receptor beta chain was found in a study of PD-L1 blockade in urothelial cancer. At the level of the study: Among blood samples, the median T cell count was some 140,000.

V lost 6 bases and J 8 bases, leaving 21 bases between the germline ends. The CDR3 spans 15 residues. CDR1 and CDR2 (germline): MGHDK, SYGVNS. Sample time point: pretreatment peripheral blood. Each patient's cancer was a locally advanced or metastatic urothelial carcinoma. What went into each PCR as a spike was synthetic TCR analog templates. Some clones are missing from TCRdb's copy, which holds only in-frame ones; the method was immunoSEQ multiplex PCR. The data hold approximately 45,000 clones, with approximately 78% observed a single time. This receptor was taken from a man aged 45-65 years with urothelial cancer. This material consisted of PBMCs, taken around atezolizumab (anti-PD-L1) treatment. V usage is TRBV25-1 and J usage is TRBJ2-3, with a weak D call TRBD2 (5 bases). The CDR3 reads CASREVGSRAATQYF. The DNA for the CDR3 is TGTGCCAGCAGGGAGGTAGGGAGCCGGGCGGCTACGCAGTATTTT.